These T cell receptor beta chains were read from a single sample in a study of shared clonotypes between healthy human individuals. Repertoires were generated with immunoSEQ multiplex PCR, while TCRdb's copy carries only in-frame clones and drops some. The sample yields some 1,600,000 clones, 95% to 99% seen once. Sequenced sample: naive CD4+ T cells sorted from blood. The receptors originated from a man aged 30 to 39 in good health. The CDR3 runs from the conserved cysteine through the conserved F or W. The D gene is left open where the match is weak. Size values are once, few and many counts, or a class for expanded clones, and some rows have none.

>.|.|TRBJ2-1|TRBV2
CASRGVASSGEQFF
TGTGCCAGCAGGGGGGTAGCGTCTTCCGGGGAGCAGTTCTTC
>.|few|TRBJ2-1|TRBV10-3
CAISANNEQFF
TGTGCCATCAGTGCTAACAATGAGCAGTTCTTC
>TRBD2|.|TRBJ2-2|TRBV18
CASSPRTSGSLVGELFF
TGTGCCAGCTCACCACGGACTAGCGGGAGTTTAGTCGGGGAGCTGTTTTTT
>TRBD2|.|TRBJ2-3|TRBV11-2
CASSLGGTSGYTDTQYF
TGTGCCAGCAGCTTAGGAGGGACTAGCGGCTACACAGATACGCAGTATTTT
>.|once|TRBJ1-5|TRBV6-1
CASSEDAFASGGNQPQHF
TGTGCCAGCAGTGAAGACGCCTTCGCCTCTGGCGGCAATCAGCCCCAGCATTTT
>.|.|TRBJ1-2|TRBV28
CASTIPAGRGSNYGYTF
TGTGCCAGCACTATACCGGCCGGCAGGGGATCTAACTATGGCTACACCTTC
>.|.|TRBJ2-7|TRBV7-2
CASSWDQEQYF
TGTGCCAGCAGCTGGGACCAGGAGCAGTACTTC
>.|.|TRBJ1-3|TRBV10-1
CASSQQGSGNTIYF
TGCGCCAGCAGCCAACAGGGTTCTGGAAACACCATATATTTT
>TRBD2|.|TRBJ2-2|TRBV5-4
CASSLRGGSTGELFF
TGTGCCAGCAGCTTGAGGGGCGGGAGCACCGGGGAGCTGTTTTTT
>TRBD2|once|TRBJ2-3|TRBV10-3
CAISETSGRAIADTQYF
TGTGCCATCAGTGAGACTAGCGGGAGGGCCATCGCAGATACGCAGTATTTT
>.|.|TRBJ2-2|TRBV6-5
CASSYLDDTGELFF
TGTGCCAGCAGTTATCTGGATGATACCGGGGAGCTGTTTTTT
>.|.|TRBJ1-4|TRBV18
CASSPILFAPGAGEKLFF
TGTGCCAGCTCACCAATTCTCTTCGCGCCGGGAGCAGGTGAAAAACTGTTTTTT
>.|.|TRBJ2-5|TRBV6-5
CASSYSGGKETQYF
TGTGCCAGCAGTTACTCGGGAGGAAAAGAGACCCAGTACTTC
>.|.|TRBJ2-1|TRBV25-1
CASSALGELQFF
TGTGCCAGCAGTGCTCTGGGGGAGCTGCAGTTCTTC